This T cell receptor (beta chain) was sequenced in a study of vaccination and CD4 T cells after COVID-19 (dated by TCRdb to 2022 to 2024). Concerning the study at large: Every convalescent patient had a positive nasal swab PCR test for SARS-CoV-2, with mild disease in about 9 patients and severe disease in one. Six males and four females were included in the convalescent cohort, with two Hispanic individuals, seven Caucasians, two Asians and one multiracial person represented. Participants got two doses of the Pfizer-BioNTech BNT162b2 vaccine (n=8) or two doses of the Moderna mRNA-1273 vaccine (n=2). Post-COVID blood samples from convalescent patients were collected a median of 101 days after diagnosis, with a range of roughly 30 to 170 days. Post-vaccine blood samples were obtained a median of approximately 74 days after the second vaccine dose, with a range of about 12 to 241 days. Overlapping spike peptide pools from SARS-CoV-2 and from the common cold coronaviruses HCoV-NL63, HCoV-OC43 and HCoV-229E were used as culture stimuli. In control cultures, a CEFX viral epitope pool was used as positive control, an HIV-1 Nef peptide pool was used as negative control, or no peptide was added. In about 11 COVID-19 convalescent patients and a handful of infection-naive healthy vaccine recipients, the spike-specific CD4+ TCR repertoire before mRNA vaccination was compared with the repertoire after mRNA vaccination. Beyond this particular receptor, the publication reports: In convalescent patients, nearly all vaccine-specific clones (304 of 307) were found to be mono-reactive for SARS-CoV-2 spike rather than cross-reactive with common cold coronaviruses. Among convalescent patients, a median around 86% of the SARS-CoV-2-reactive clones seen after vaccination appeared only after vaccination, which suggests priming specific to the vaccine. The study included relatively few convalescent patients and did not analyze early timepoints after natural infection. The median number of SARS-CoV-2-reactive clonotypes rose from 20 to 25 after infection to about 40 after vaccination, but the change was not significant.

CDR1 ENHRY and CDR2 SYGVKD were looked up in the germline V gene. Reading from cysteine to phenylalanine, the CDR3 counts 12 amino acids. The DNA shown is the 36-base CDR3, in frame from base 1. The trim is 11 bases for V and 4 bases for J, with a gap of 14 bases between the germline ends. Library creation used PCR. DNA from cultured CD4+ T cells was subjected to TCR sequencing with the Oncomine TCR Beta short-read assay at the Johns Hopkins FTIC core. The QIAamp micro DNA kit was used to extract genomic DNA from the cultured CD4+ T cells. Oncomine TCR Beta libraries from cultured CD4+ T cells were pooled using unique dual indexes and sequenced on an Illumina iSeq 100. The paper's processing steps were these. Non-productive sequences were removed, and CDR3s that did not start with C, did not end with F or W, or were shorter than 7 amino acids were discarded. The MANAFEST web application was used to identify antigen-specific clonotypes by comparing peptide-stimulated wells against reference wells and other culture wells. For a clone to be called positive, the clone needed an FDR below 0.05, an odds ratio above 5, and a productive frequency above 0.1% in at least two of three replicate wells. A clonotype counted as cross-reactive if it showed significant expansion both in the SARS-CoV-2 spike wells and in at least one common cold coronavirus spike condition. Similarity between CDR3 sequences was evaluated in R version 3.6.1 using Levenshtein distances (stringdist) and unrooted phylogenetic trees (ape). TCRdb ran its own pipeline on the public reads, namely fastp trimming at Q25 and MiXCR clone calling, and kept in-frame beta chains. Merged by CDR3 protein, the rows form single entries marked with the most common genes and DNA. The V and J calls shown here were made by TCRdb, not taken from the authors' results. The sample table holds about 18,000 distinct CDR3 sequences, of which just under 55% were seen once. Of the sample, 7% to 10% is held by the ten largest clones.

According to the study, the label for this sample's treatment or condition signals: approximately nine-day PBMC culture with coronavirus spike peptide pools or control peptides (ViraFEST assay). The ViraFEST assay was used in the study, in which antigen-specific T cells were expanded with peptide pools and expanded clonotypes were subsequently identified by TCR sequencing. The convalescent patients' positive SARS-CoV-2 PCR tests fell between March and December 2020, which was before the Alpha, Beta and Delta variants emerged in the United States. Over 1.5 million PBMCs per well were cultured in IMDM with approximately 5.5% human AB serum and roughly 9.3 IU/ml IL-2, plus 10 ug/ml peptide pools. On days 3 and 7, half of the culture medium was replaced with fresh IL-2-containing medium. After around 10 days of culture, CD4+ T cells were isolated by negative selection using the EasySep CD4+ T cell isolation kit. Ficoll-Paque Plus gradient centrifugation was used to isolate PBMCs from whole blood, and the isolated PBMCs were then either used fresh or cryopreserved at -140C. Culture conditions were generally each tested in triplicate wells.

A word on this clonotype: What antigen it recognizes has not been identified. One base away there is no much larger clone; base qualities are not given.

The sample comprised CD4+ T cells from blood, cultured in vitro. This sequence was found in a human donor who had recovered from COVID-19. The chain is encoded by TRBV10-3 joined to TRBJ2-5, and the D gene may be TRBD2, 5 bases matching. The bases read TGTGCCTCCCTGGGAGATGGAGAGACCCAGTACTTC. It translates as CASLGDGETQYF.